Presented here are 2 T cell receptor beta chains from one specimen sequenced in a study of human T cells and chemical hapten exposure (dated by TCRdb to the early 2020s). The method behind the library was RACE. Sequencing relied on a NextSeq 500. Through fastp at Q25 and MiXCR, TCRdb rebuilt clones from the public reads, retaining in-frame beta chains. Entries that share a CDR3 protein sequence are merged under the most common genes and DNA. In all, the sample holds around 200,000 distinct CDR3 sequences, and roughly 30% of those were seen once. The ten largest clones capture roughly 3% of the sample. The sample's time point label is to be understood as: pre-sensitization, week 0. The treatment or condition label here, explained by the study, means: therapeutic diphenylcyclopropenone sensitization with weekly scalp DPC. The sample consisted of whole blood, taken in connection with sensitization to the hapten diphenylcyclopropenone (DPC). Receptor source: a woman in her twenties or thirties with alopecia areata. Some clones in this sample may be carry-over from other donors' samples.

The J gene is TRBJ2-3, the V gene TRBV28; 9 nucleotides agree with TRBD2. The germline CDR1 and CDR2 sequences are MDHEN and SYDVKM. The V segment lost 7 bases and the J segment 3 bases; nucleotides outside the gene matches: 11. This CDR3 spans 16 amino acids. The CDR3 spells CASTRGVAGETDTQYF. CDR3 DNA sequence: TGTGCCAGCACCAGGGGGGTAGCGGGAGAGACAGATACGCAGTATTTT.

This clonotype occurred many times. V usage is TRBV28 and J usage is TRBJ1-5; maybe TRBD1 (6 bases). V was clipped by 5 bases and J by 5 bases, with 13 bases between them. The germline V gene encodes CDR1 MDHEN and CDR2 SYDVKM. This CDR3 comprises 14 residues. CDR3 bases: TGTGCCAGCAGTCCAGGGGACGGTTATCAGCCCCAGCATTTT. Protein sequence: CASSPGDGYQPQHF.